The entry below gives a single TCR beta chain sequence along with its context. Its antigen is as yet unknown. The entry originates in a study of vaccination and CD4 T cells after COVID-19. Overall study: Samples after vaccination came a median approximately 73 days past dose two, ranging 14 to 241. Overlapping spike peptides of SARS-CoV-2, HCoV-NL63, HCoV-OC43 and HCoV-229E were used, and cells were stimulated with them. Points from the study as a whole: Researchers looked at relatively few convalescent patients and had no early post-infection timepoints. Median numbers of SARS-CoV-2-reactive clonotypes increased from approximately 23 to 38 (not a significant change).

This CDR3 region has 14 residues. Trimming pared 5 bases from V and 1 base from J, leaving 12 bases between. In germline, CDR1 is SEHNR, CDR2 FQNEAQ (reference sequence). Scientists ran DNA taken from cultured CD4+ T cells through the Oncomine TCR Beta short-read assay for sequencing. TCRdb recomputed calls from the PCR reads with MiXCR, one row per CDR3 protein. The table includes some 14,000 distinct CDR3 sequences, over 55% detected once. Treatment indicated: roughly ten-day PBMC culture with coronavirus spike peptide pools or control peptides (ViraFEST assay). Sequenced material: CD4+ T cells from blood, cultured in vitro. The V call is TRBV7-9, the J call TRBJ2-7; D perhaps matches TRBD1 (5 bases). The receptor comes from a human donor who had recovered from COVID-19. The CDR3 loop is CASSHDSGSYEQYF. In DNA form, the CDR3 reads TGTGCCAGCAGCCACGACAGTGGATCCTACGAGCAGTACTTC.